The 2 T cell receptor beta chains below were found in one sample sequenced in a study of Ad26.COV2.S vaccination and SARS-CoV-2 variants. TCRdb keeps only in-frame clones here, not all; method: immunoSEQ multiplex PCR. This sample has 380,000 or so clones, with around nine tenths found just once. Stated treatment: roughly 18 received Ad26.COV2.S at low or high dose, single or two shots; roughly five received placebo; per-sample allocation not given. Samples analyzed were those drawn on day 63 after the first vaccine or placebo injection. Sample: peripheral blood, taken in a trial of Ad26.COV2.S vaccine versus placebo. Receptor source: a person aged 18 to 65 who received the Ad26.COV2.S COVID-19 vaccine or a placebo.

V and J are TRBV6-6 and TRBJ1-5, with D unresolved. The germline gives CDR1 MNHNY, CDR2 SVGAGI (reference sequence). The CDR3 covers 14 residues. V was clipped by 2 bases and J by 6 bases, with 11 bases between them. CDR3 sequence: CASSYTPGSQPQHF. CDR3 nucleotides: TGTGCCAGCAGTTACACGCCGGGAAGTCAGCCCCAGCATTTT.

This clone was seen a handful of times. The chain has TRBV7-9 and TRBJ1-1; TRBD1 aligns across 9 bases. V shed 5 bases and J 1 base; nucleotides not matched to a gene: 2. Per the germline V gene, CDR1 is SEHNR and CDR2 is FQNEAQ (reference sequence). This CDR3 region has 14 residues. This CDR3 reads CASSQGQGNTEAFF. Written as DNA, the CDR3 is TGTGCCAGCAGCCAGGGACAGGGGAACACTGAAGCTTTCTTT.